The 24 T cell receptor beta chains reported below all come from one sample, sequenced in a study of blood T cell repertoires in COVID-19. Assay used: immunoSEQ multiplex PCR; TCRdb lists only in-frame clones, some missing. The repertoire holds 300,000 to 400,000 clones, with less than 90% as singletons. The sequencing input was peripheral blood. The receptor set was obtained from an older woman with COVID-19, enrolled during active disease.

The rearrangement uses TRBV19 and TRBJ2-7; D perhaps matches TRBD1 (6 bases). Trimming removed 9 bases at V and 1 base at J, with 16 bases between. The CDR3 has 14 residues. The germline V gene encodes CDR1 LNHDA and CDR2 SQIVND (reference sequence). The CDR3, as DNA: TGTGCCAGCACCCAACCAGGGGCTTCCTACGAGCAGTACTTC. Its translation: CASTQPGASYEQYF.

This chain connects TRBV19 to TRBJ1-5; D gene ambiguous. CDR1 is LNHDA, CDR2 SQIVND, per germline (reference sequence). The ends were cut back, 1 base at V and 4 bases at J, with 2 bases in the middle. The CDR3 covers 12 residues. The CDR3 protein is CASSIANQPQHF. In DNA, the CDR3 is TGTGCCAGTAGTATAGCTAATCAGCCCCAGCATTTT.

V is TRBV6-5 and J is TRBJ1-2, with TRBD1 identical over 9 bases. Germline V gives CDR1 MNHEY, CDR2 SVGAGI. V dropped 5 bases and J dropped 4; count of bases not matched to a gene: 2. The CDR3 loop spans 13 amino acids. The CDR3 spells CASSTTGGYGYTF. CDR3 in DNA: TGTGCCAGCAGTACGACAGGGGGCTATGGCTACACCTTC.

This sequence joins TRBV13 and TRBJ2-4; 8 bases fit TRBD1. There are 16 residues in the CDR3. Unmatched junction bases numbered 10, after V lost 5 bases and J lost 4 bases. CDR1 is PRHDT, CDR2 FYEKMQ, per germline (reference sequence). The CDR3 protein is CASSTWGTGEKNIQYF. CDR3 DNA: TGTGCCAGCAGCACGTGGGGGACAGGCGAGAAAAACATTCAGTACTTC.

The V gene is TRBV6-5, the J gene TRBJ1-2; 10 nucleotides align to TRBD1. The germline V gene has CDR1 MNHEY and CDR2 SVGAGI. J gave up 4 bases and V 10 bases, and 12 bases lay outside the gene matches. CDR3 length: 15 residues. In nucleotides, the CDR3 is TGTGCCACTTTTCAGGGGGACAGGGGTCGCTATGGCTACACCTTC. Protein product: CATFQGDRGRYGYTF.

V and J are TRBV18 and TRBJ1-1; D is ambiguous. The length of the CDR3 is 16 residues. V shed 5 bases and J shed 0 bases, with 16 bases lying between them. CDR1 KGHSH and CDR2 LQKENI come from the germline V gene. The CDR3 DNA follows: TGTGCCAGCTCAGTAATCCAATCGGGGATGAACACTGAAGCTTTCTTT. It codes for CASSVIQSGMNTEAFF.

The chain recombines TRBV18 with TRBJ2-2; TRBD1 aligns across 7 bases. The CDR3 extends over 16 amino acids. Germline CDR1 reads KGHSH; CDR2 reads LQKENI. J was trimmed by 4 bases and V by 4 bases; bases with no gene match: 9. CDR3 coding DNA: TGTGCCAGCTCACGTAGGACAGGAGTGGTCACCGGGGAGCTGTTTTTT. This codes for CASSRRTGVVTGELFF. The whole variable domain, remainder taken from reference TRBV18 and TRBJ2-2, is NAGVMQNPRHLVRRRGQEARLRCSPMKGHSHVYWYRQLPEEGLKFMVYLQKENIIDESGMPKERFSAEFPKEGPSILRIQQVVRGDSAAYFCASSRRTGVVTGELFFGEGSRLTVL.

This CDR3 is CASSLGARMNTEAFF. In nucleotides, the CDR3 is TGTGCCAGCAGCTTAGGGGCCCGAATGAACACTGAAGCTTTCTTT. The chain couples TRBV7-6 to TRBJ1-1; D gene uncertain. The CDR3 covers 15 residues. V was shortened by 1 base and J by 0 bases, with 9 bases between the two germline ends. Per germline, CDR1 SGHVS and CDR2 FNYEAQ.

The chain joins TRBV9 to TRBJ2-1; D might be TRBD2 (5 bases). The CDR3 has 17 residues. V was shortened by 0 bases and J by 0 bases, with 13 bases between the two germline ends. Germline V gene sequence: CDR1 SGDLS, CDR2 YYNGEE. CDR3 loop: CASSVGGSLGSYNEQFF. DNA for the CDR3: TGTGCCAGCAGCGTAGGAGGGTCCTTGGGCTCCTACAATGAGCAGTTCTTC.

The V and J genes are TRBV6-1 and TRBJ2-6; 8 bases are shared with TRBD1. V lost 1 base, J lost 1 base, and 6 bases stayed unmatched. Germline V gene lookup returns CDR1 MNHNS and CDR2 SASEGT. This CDR3 has 18 residues. CDR3 amino acids: CASSEGIYRGSGANVLTF. The DNA of the CDR3 is TGTGCCAGCAGTGAAGGGATCTACAGGGGGTCTGGGGCCAACGTCCTGACTTTC.

The rearrangement links TRBV30 to TRBJ1-1; 9 bases map to TRBD1. CDR3 size: 12 residues. Per the germline V gene, CDR1 is GTSNPN and CDR2 is SVGIG (reference sequence). The ends lost 8 bases at V and 10 bases at J; junction bases unmatched: 11. CDR3 coding DNA: TGTGCCCTGGACACAGGGGGCGACGGAGCTTTCTTT. Residues: CALDTGGDGAFF.

The chain recombines TRBV13 with TRBJ2-7; possibly TRBD2 for D (5 bases). This CDR3 comprises 16 residues. Trimming took off 4 bases at V and 2 bases at J, with 18 bases between the two ends. In germline, CDR1 is PRHDT, CDR2 FYEKMQ (reference sequence). In DNA form, the CDR3 reads TGTGCCAGCAGCTGCCGGACGGAAGACTACACCTACGAGCAGTACTTC. This translates into CASSCRTEDYTYEQYF.

The V and J genes are TRBV4-2 and TRBJ1-1; 10 positions agree with TRBD1. J gave up 4 bases and V 4 bases, and 6 bases lay outside the gene matches. The CDR3 extends over 15 amino acids. From germline, CDR1 is LGHNA and CDR2 YNFKEQ. The CDR3 here is CASSPLGQGSTEAFF. CDR3 coding DNA: TGTGCCAGCAGCCCCCTGGGACAGGGGAGCACTGAAGCTTTCTTT.

The genes are TRBV7-2 and TRBJ1-4; D ambiguous. The CDR3 sequence is 16 residues long. The V end was cut by 6 bases, the J end by 1 base, with 15 bases between. Germline CDR1 and CDR2: SGHTA and FQGNSA. CDR3 sequence reads: CASSSSVSLTNEKLFF. The CDR3 DNA follows: TGTGCCAGCAGTAGCAGCGTCAGTTTAACTAATGAAAAACTGTTTTTT.

V and J are TRBV3-1 (or the pseudogene TRBV3-2) and TRBJ2-5; D may be TRBD1 (5 bases). This CDR3 spans 13 amino acids. CDR1 is LGHDT and CDR2 is YNNKEL in the germline V gene (reference sequence). V lost 7 bases and J lost 5, with 14 bases in between. CDR3 nucleotide sequence: TGTGCCAGCATCCTCCAGGGAAAGGAGACCCAGTACTTC. This encodes CASILQGKETQYF.

This chain joins TRBV7-3 and TRBJ1-1, with D tentatively TRBD1 (5 bases). CDR1 is SGHTA, CDR2 FQGTGA, per germline. V was trimmed by 4 bases and J by 1 base, leaving 7 bases between them. The CDR3 is 13 amino acids. This chain's CDR3 is CASSYQGNTEAFF. In nucleotides, the CDR3 is TGTGCCAGCAGCTATCAGGGGAACACTGAAGCTTTCTTT.

The V call is TRBV7-8, the J call TRBJ1-5, with D tentatively TRBD1 (6 bases). Germline V CDR1 and CDR2: SGHVS, FQNEAQ. V lost 3 bases, J lost 4 bases, and 13 bases lay in between. The CDR3 is 15 amino acids. CDR3 in amino acids: CASSFLRGNNQPQHF. The CDR3, as DNA: TGTGCCAGCAGCTTCTTAAGGGGGAATAATCAGCCCCAGCATTTT.

The V call is TRBV7-8, the J call TRBJ1-3, with 7 bases lining up with TRBD1. Germline CDR1 SGHVS, CDR2 FQNEAQ. The CDR3 has 14 amino acids. Unmatched junction bases numbered 3, after V lost 5 bases and J lost 2 bases. The DNA of the CDR3 is TGTGCCAGCAGCCTCGGGACAGCTGGAAACACCATATATTTT. Translation: CASSLGTAGNTIYF.

J is TRBJ1-3 and V is TRBV27; D remains ambiguous. This CDR3 is 14 amino acids long. Germline values: CDR1 MNHEY, CDR2 SMNVEV (reference sequence). The V end lost 3 bases, the J end lost 0 bases, and 6 bases lay between the germline ends. Here the CDR3 reads CASSLSGSGNTIYF. CDR3 nucleotide sequence: TGTGCCAGCAGTTTGTCAGGCTCTGGAAACACCATATATTTT.

This chain joins TRBV29-1 and TRBJ1-6; possibly TRBD1 for D (5 bases). Trimming shortened V by 4 bases and J by 11 bases, and 12 bases separated the two germline ends. The CDR3 totals 12 residues. Germline lookup yields CDR1 SQVTM and CDR2 ANQGSEA. CDR3 sequence: CSVGDYGTPLHF. In DNA, the CDR3 is TGCAGCGTTGGGGACTACGGGACACCCCTCCACTTT.

This chain connects TRBV27 to TRBJ2-1; weak D call: TRBD1 (5 bases). The CDR3 has 12 residues. The V end lost 6 bases, the J end lost 8 bases, and 11 bases lay between the germline ends. CDR1 and CDR2 from the germline V gene are MNHEY and SMNVEV (reference sequence). CDR3 DNA: TGTGCCAGCAGCTTTACAGGAGATGAGCAGTTCTTC. Translated, it gives CASSFTGDEQFF.

V usage is TRBV5-1 and J usage is TRBJ2-1, with D possibly TRBD1 on 5 matching bases. With 0 bases removed from V and 2 bases from J, the gap between germline ends came to 12 bases. Germline CDR1 SGHRS, CDR2 YFSETQ. This CDR3 region has 16 residues. This chain's CDR3 is CASSLEGAITYNEQFF. The CDR3 DNA is TGCGCCAGCAGCTTGGAAGGGGCGATAACCTACAATGAGCAGTTCTTC.

The chain joins TRBV21-1 to TRBJ1-2; no check of the table's D call, TRBD1, against the DNA was made. TRBV21-1 represents a pseudogene. The CDR3 runs to 15 residues. The DNA for the CDR3 is TGTGCCAGCAGCAACGGACGCCCTGGGGCCTATGGCTACACCTTC. Translated: CASSNGRPGAYGYTF.

The chain carries TRBV6-6 and TRBJ1-4; possible D gene TRBD1, 5 bases. The germline V gene has CDR1 MNHNY and CDR2 SVGAGI (reference sequence). Trimming took off 2 bases at V and 1 base at J, with 5 bases between the two ends. This CDR3 contains 14 residues. For the CDR3, the DNA is TGTGCCAGCAGTTACAGGGGAACTAATGAAAAACTGTTTTTT. It specifies CASSYRGTNEKLFF.